There are a few counts of the clone carrying this T cell receptor beta chain. The data originate from a study of blood T cell repertoires in COVID-19. Whole-study context: The United States, Italy and Spain supplied acute and convalescent COVID-19 samples. The analysed material was cDNA or gDNA that came from T cells, B-cell-depleted T cells, or PBMCs.

CDR1 MDHEN and CDR2 SYDVKM come from the germline V gene. V lost 4 bases and J 7 bases, leaving 17 bases between the germline ends. The CDR3 runs 15 residues. Under the authors' procedure: Amplification of reference gene primers was used by the study to estimate nucleated cell counts. Clones were read by immunoSEQ multiplex PCR, and TCRdb kept only the in-frame ones, dropping some. The DNA was the basis for D and trimming; V, J and clone size are from that table. The sample consists of about 120,000 clones, approximately 87% of them appearing once. Sequencing was carried out using peripheral blood. The J gene is TRBJ1-5, the V gene TRBV28, with D possibly TRBD1 on 6 matching bases. The TCR sequence derives from a woman aged 70-85 years with acute or convalescent COVID-19. The CDR3, as DNA: TGTGCCAGCAGTTCGTGGTCAGGGGTTGAACAGCCCCAGCATTTT. It encodes CASSSWSGVEQPQHF.